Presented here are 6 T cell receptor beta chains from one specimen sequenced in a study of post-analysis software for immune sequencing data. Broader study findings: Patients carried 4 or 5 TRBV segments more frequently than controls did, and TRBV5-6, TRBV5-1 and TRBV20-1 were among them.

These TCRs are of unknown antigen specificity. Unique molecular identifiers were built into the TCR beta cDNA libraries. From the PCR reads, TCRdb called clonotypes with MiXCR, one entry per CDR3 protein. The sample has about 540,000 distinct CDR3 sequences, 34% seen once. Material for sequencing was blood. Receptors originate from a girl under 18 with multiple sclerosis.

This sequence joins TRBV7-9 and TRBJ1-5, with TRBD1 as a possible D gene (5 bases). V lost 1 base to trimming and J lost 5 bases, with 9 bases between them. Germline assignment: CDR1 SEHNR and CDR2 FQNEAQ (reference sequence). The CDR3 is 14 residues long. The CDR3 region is CASSLDQGYQPQHF. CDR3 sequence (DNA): TGTGCCAGCAGCTTAGACCAGGGTTATCAGCCCCAGCATTTT.

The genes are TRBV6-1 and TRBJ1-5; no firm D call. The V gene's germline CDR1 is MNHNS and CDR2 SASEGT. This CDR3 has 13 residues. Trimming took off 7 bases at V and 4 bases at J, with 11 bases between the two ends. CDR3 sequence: CASIDDSNQPQHF. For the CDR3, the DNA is TGTGCCAGCATTGACGATTCAAATCAGCCCCAGCATTTT.

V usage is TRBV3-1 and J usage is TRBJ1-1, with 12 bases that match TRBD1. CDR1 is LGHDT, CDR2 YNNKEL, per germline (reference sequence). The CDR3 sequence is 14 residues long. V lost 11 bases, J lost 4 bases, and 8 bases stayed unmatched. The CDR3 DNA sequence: TGTGCCTCCGGGACAGGGGGCGAGGTCACTGAAGCTTTCTTT. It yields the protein CASGTGGEVTEAFF.

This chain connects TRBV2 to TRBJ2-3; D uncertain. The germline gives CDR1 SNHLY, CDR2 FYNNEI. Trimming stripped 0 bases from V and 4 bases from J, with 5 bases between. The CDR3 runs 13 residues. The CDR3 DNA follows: TGTGCCAGCAGTGAAGCGCTTGCAGATACGCAGTATTTT. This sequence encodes CASSEALADTQYF.

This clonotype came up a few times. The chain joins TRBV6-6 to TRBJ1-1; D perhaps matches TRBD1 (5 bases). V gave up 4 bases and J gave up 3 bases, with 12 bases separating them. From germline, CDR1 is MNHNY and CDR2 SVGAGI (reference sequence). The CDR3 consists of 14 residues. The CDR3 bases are TGTGCCAGCAGTTGGGACCTCGGGGACACTGAAGCTTTCTTT. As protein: CASSWDLGDTEAFF.

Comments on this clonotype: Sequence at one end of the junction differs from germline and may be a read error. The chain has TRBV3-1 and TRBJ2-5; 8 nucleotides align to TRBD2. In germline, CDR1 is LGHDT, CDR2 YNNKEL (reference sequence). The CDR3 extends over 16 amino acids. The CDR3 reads CASSSRPLADQGTQYF. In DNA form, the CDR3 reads TGTGCCAGCAGCAGTCGACCACTAGCGGATCAAGGGACCCAGTACTTC.